The 26 T cell receptor beta chains listed next were all sequenced from one sample in a study of cytomegalovirus exposure and HLA in healthy donors. PCR primers comprised 60 Vbeta and 13 Jbeta primers. TCRdb keeps only in-frame clones here, not all; method: immunoSEQ multiplex PCR. The table records some 71,000 clones, roughly 70% of them present only once. The specimen was PBMCs. The receptors come from a woman in her forties or fifties in good health and CMV-seropositive.

This rearrangement joins TRBV25-1 to TRBJ2-7; 10 bases map to TRBD1. J was trimmed by 7 bases and V by 7 bases; bases with no gene match: 7. Looked up from germline, CDR1 is MGHDK and CDR2 is SYGVNS. The CDR3 is made up of 13 amino acids. The CDR3 protein is CASTPRTGGEQYF. For the CDR3, the DNA is TGTGCCAGCACCCCGCGGACAGGGGGAGAGCAGTACTTC.

The gene calls are TRBV10-3 and TRBJ1-5; weak D call: TRBD1 (5 bases). From germline, CDR1 is ENHRY and CDR2 SYGVKD. The CDR3 contains 15 residues. Trimming pared 2 bases from V and 2 bases from J, leaving 10 bases between. DNA of the CDR3: TGTGCCATCAGTGAGGGGGCGGAAGGCAATCAGCCCCAGCATTTT. Residues: CAISEGAEGNQPQHF.

V is TRBV7-2 and J is TRBJ1-6; D is unresolved. Trimming pared 4 bases from V and 4 bases from J, leaving 23 bases between. The length of the CDR3 is 19 residues. The germline V gene has CDR1 SGHTA and CDR2 FQGNSA. The DNA of the CDR3 is TGTGCCAGCAGCTCCCCCGGGGAGACCACTTTCCCATATAATTCACCCCTCCACTTT. This translates into CASSSPGETTFPYNSPLHF.

This clone was counted once. The chain recombines TRBV30 with TRBJ2-5, with D tentatively TRBD2 (6 bases). Germline lookup yields CDR1 GTSNPN and CDR2 SVGIG (reference sequence). The CDR3 extends over 12 amino acids. Between the trimmed V and J ends, which lost 4 bases and 2 bases, there was a span of 8 bases. The CDR3: CAWTAGQETQYF. CDR3 coding DNA: TGTGCCTGGACGGCGGGACAAGAGACCCAGTACTTC.

The gene calls are TRBV27 and TRBJ1-1; D is possibly TRBD1 (6 bases). Germline assignment: CDR1 MNHEY and CDR2 SMNVEV (reference sequence). V dropped 5 bases and J dropped 1 base, with 14 bases sitting between them. The CDR3 has 15 residues. DNA of the CDR3: TGTGCCAGCAGTGTGGACAGTCTTCCGAACACTGAAGCTTTCTTT. Translating it yields CASSVDSLPNTEAFF.

The chain carries TRBV29-1 and TRBJ2-1, with 8 bases that match TRBD1. This CDR3 region has 14 residues. V shed 6 bases and J 6 bases; nucleotides not matched to a gene: 10. CDR1 and CDR2 from the germline V gene are SQVTM and ANQGSEA. This CDR3 is CSVLRDRSPNEQFF. In DNA, the CDR3 is TGCAGCGTCCTAAGGGACAGGTCCCCCAATGAGCAGTTCTTC.

J is TRBJ1-1 and V is TRBV30, with TRBD1 as a possible D gene (6 bases). V was shortened by 4 bases and J by 8 bases, with 14 bases between the two germline ends. CDR3 length: 12 residues. The germline V gene has CDR1 GTSNPN and CDR2 SVGIG (reference sequence). CDR3 in DNA: TGTGCCTGGACTACTGTCCAGGGGGAAGCTTTCTTT. As protein: CAWTTVQGEAFF.

The chain uses TRBV7-2 and TRBJ1-2, with 7 nucleotides matching TRBD1. The CDR3 is made up of 16 amino acids. With V trimmed by 3 bases and J by 4 bases, 11 bases remained unmatched. The V gene's germline CDR1 is SGHTA and CDR2 FQGNSA. The DNA of the CDR3 is TGTGCCAGCAGCTTCCTATCCACAGGGGCCCTCTATGGCTACACCTTC. This encodes CASSFLSTGALYGYTF.

V gene TRBV9 combines with J gene TRBJ1-1; TRBD1 matches 7 bases. V was pared by 4 bases and J by 7 bases, with 10 bases of the junction left unmatched. Germline V CDR1 and CDR2: SGDLS, YYNGEE. The CDR3 totals 14 residues. The CDR3, as DNA: TGTGCCAGCAGCCCAGACAGGGATCCACTTGAAGCTTTCTTT. This sequence encodes CASSPDRDPLEAFF. Full variable domain (missing parts from reference TRBV9 and TRBJ1-1): DSGVTQTPKHLITATGQRVTLRCSPRSGDLSVYWYQQSLDQGLQFLIQYYNGEERAKGNILERFSAQQFPDLHSELNLSSLELGDSALYFCASSPDRDPLEAFFGQGTRLTVV.

V is TRBV4-1 and J is TRBJ1-2, with 9 nucleotides matching TRBD1. Germline V gene data show CDR1 as MGHRA and CDR2 as YSYEKL. Unmatched junction bases numbered 8, after V lost 1 base and J lost 5 bases. The CDR3 sequence is 16 residues long. Here the CDR3 reads CASSQAGTGTSYGYTF. Written as DNA, the CDR3 is TGCGCCAGCAGCCAAGCTGGGACAGGGACGTCGTATGGCTACACCTTC.

V usage is TRBV7-9 and J usage is TRBJ1-5; 7 positions match TRBD1. The ends lost 3 bases at V and 3 bases at J; junction bases unmatched: 11. Germline CDR1 is SEHNR and CDR2 is FQNEAQ (reference sequence). The CDR3 runs to 17 residues. CDR3 nucleotide sequence: TGTGCCAGCAGCTTCCCTCTCGGCGACAGGGCCAATCAGCCCCAGCATTTT. Translated: CASSFPLGDRANQPQHF.

The table lists this clone with a few counts. The genes are TRBV19 and TRBJ2-7; TRBD2 matches 11 bases. The CDR3 is 15 amino acids. CDR1 and CDR2 from the germline V gene are LNHDA and SQIVND (reference sequence). V was clipped by 4 bases and J by 3 bases; unmatched bases: 5. The CDR3 DNA reads as TGTGCCAGTAGTAGATCACTAGCGGGAGACTACGAGCAGTACTTC. Its translation is CASSRSLAGDYEQYF. Variable domain in full (rest from reference TRBV19 and TRBJ2-7): DGGITQSPKYLFRKEGQNVTLSCEQNLNHDAMYWYRQDPGQGLRLIYYSQIVNDFQKGDIAEGYSVSREKKESFPLTVTSAQKNPTAFYLCASSRSLAGDYEQYFGPGTRLTVT.

The CDR3 spells CASSLTPGQGPTGELFF. For the CDR3, the DNA is TGTGCCAGCAGTTTAACACCGGGACAGGGCCCCACCGGGGAGCTGTTTTTT. The chain has TRBV28 and TRBJ2-2, with 9 nucleotides matching TRBD1. V was clipped by 2 bases and J by 4 bases; unmatched bases: 8. The CDR3 runs 17 residues. Germline V gene data show CDR1 as MDHEN and CDR2 as SYDVKM.

The V gene is TRBV28, the J gene TRBJ1-2; TRBD1 might be the D (6 bases). The CDR3 sequence is 16 residues long. Germline CDR1 reads MDHEN; CDR2 reads SYDVKM. The ends were cut back, 10 bases at V and 5 bases at J, with 26 bases in the middle. The CDR3 nucleotides read TGTGCCACCCGAAAACAGGCCTCGGGGGGCCGTTATGGCTACACCTTC. It specifies CATRKQASGGRYGYTF.

The chain uses TRBV13 and TRBJ1-1, with TRBD1 as a possible D gene (6 bases). CDR1 and CDR2 from the germline V gene are PRHDT and FYEKMQ (reference sequence). The CDR3 is made up of 15 amino acids. V lost 3 bases and J 3 bases, leaving 14 bases between the germline ends. The CDR3 DNA reads TGTGCCAGCAGCTTTCCTATAGGGGGTTACACTGAAGCTTTCTTT. Its protein product is CASSFPIGGYTEAFF.

The chain recombines TRBV27 with TRBJ2-1; 10 nucleotides agree with TRBD2. The CDR3 extends over 16 amino acids. Looked up from germline, CDR1 is MNHEY and CDR2 is SMNVEV (reference sequence). V dropped 3 bases and J dropped 5; count of bases not matched to a gene: 7. The CDR3 DNA reads as TGTGCCAGCAGTTTCTTAGCGGGAGGACCGAACAATGAGCAGTTCTTC. Its protein product is CASSFLAGGPNNEQFF.

V and J are TRBV4-1 and TRBJ2-5, with 11 bases lining up with TRBD2. Per the germline V gene, CDR1 is MGHRA and CDR2 is YSYEKL. The CDR3 has 18 amino acids. The ends lost 4 bases at V and 2 bases at J; junction bases unmatched: 12. CDR3: CASSRGTSGTLIQETQYF. The CDR3 coding sequence is TGCGCCAGCAGCCGTGGGACTAGCGGAACGCTGATTCAAGAGACCCAGTACTTC.

The rearrangement joins TRBV29-1 to TRBJ2-5, with D possibly being TRBD2 (7 bases). The V end was cut by 4 bases, the J end by 2 bases, with 23 bases between. The CDR3 totals 17 residues. Germline assignment: CDR1 SQVTM and CDR2 ANQGSEA. The CDR3 is CSVAGAREESKQETQYF. CDR3 sequence (DNA): TGCAGCGTTGCGGGGGCCCGGGAGGAGTCTAAGCAAGAGACCCAGTACTTC.

DNA of the CDR3: TGTGCCAGCAGCTTAACCTCTGGGCGGAACACTGAAGCTTTCTTT. It yields the protein CASSLTSGRNTEAFF. This rearrangement joins TRBV11-2 to TRBJ1-1; no firm D call. Germline lookup yields CDR1 SGHAT and CDR2 FQNNGV. This CDR3 has 15 residues. Trimming removed 2 bases at V and 1 base at J, with 11 bases between.

The gene calls are TRBV28 and TRBJ2-4, with a weak D call TRBD2 (6 bases). The CDR3 has 16 amino acids. Germline V gene sequence: CDR1 MDHEN, CDR2 SYDVKM. V gave up 4 bases and J gave up 0 bases, with 13 bases separating them. CDR3 amino acids: CASSSSEGLAKNIQYF. The CDR3 DNA follows: TGTGCCAGCAGTTCATCGGAGGGTCTAGCCAAAAACATTCAGTACTTC.

Concerning this clone: Sequence at one end of the junction differs from germline and may be a read error. The genes are TRBV4-1 and TRBJ2-7, with D perhaps matching TRBD2 (6 bases). The CDR3 consists of 15 residues. The germline V gene has CDR1 MGHRA and CDR2 YSYEKL. CDR3 DNA sequence: TGCGCCAACAGCCCGGACGGGAGTTACTCCTACGAGCAGTACTTC. As protein: CANSPDGSYSYEQYF.

A few counts support this clone. The V and J genes are TRBV5-5 and TRBJ1-6, with TRBD1 matching 7 bases. The germline V gene has CDR1 SGHKS and CDR2 YYEKEE (reference sequence). The CDR3 contains 15 residues. With 0 bases clipped from V and 7 bases from J, the junction kept 4 bases outside the gene matches. The CDR3: CASSLEGGKNSPLHF. The CDR3 bases are TGTGCCAGCAGCTTGGAAGGGGGCAAGAATTCACCCCTCCACTTT.

The gene calls are TRBV27 and TRBJ2-7, with D perhaps TRBD2 (5 bases). Germline-derived CDR1 and CDR2 are MNHEY and SMNVEV (reference sequence). Trimming shortened V by 5 bases and J by 5 bases, and 16 bases separated the two germline ends. The CDR3 totals 14 residues. The CDR3 DNA sequence: TGTGCCAGCAGTCTCGGACTGGAAGGCGACGAGCAGTACTTC. Amino acids: CASSLGLEGDEQYF.

The rearrangement links TRBV10-2 to TRBJ1-1; tentatively, D is TRBD1 (6 bases). V dropped 5 bases and J dropped 0 bases, with 13 bases sitting between them. CDR1 and CDR2 from the germline V gene are WSHSY and SAAADI. This CDR3 contains 15 residues. The CDR3 nucleotides are TGCGCCAGCAGTCTCGGTGGGGGCGTGAACACTGAAGCTTTCTTT. Amino acid sequence: CASSLGGGVNTEAFF.

The gene calls are TRBV27 and TRBJ1-1; D is unresolved. The CDR3 runs to 13 residues. V lost 2 bases and J lost 3, with 7 bases in between. In germline, CDR1 is MNHEY, CDR2 SMNVEV (reference sequence). The CDR3 DNA sequence: TGTGCCAGCAGTTTAACTTTGGACACTGAAGCTTTCTTT. It specifies CASSLTLDTEAFF.

This clone was detected only a few times. The same CDR3 also results from other DNA sequences found in this sample. The chain couples TRBV28 to TRBJ2-7; 9 positions agree with TRBD1. Germline CDR1 is MDHEN and CDR2 is SYDVKM. The V segment lost 6 bases and the J segment 2 bases; nucleotides outside the gene matches: 5. The CDR3 is 14 amino acids. DNA for the CDR3: TGTGCCAGCAGAACGGGGACAGGGCCCTACGAGCAGTACTTC. It yields the protein CASRTGTGPYEQYF. Combining the CDR3 with reference TRBV28 and TRBJ2-7 gives the whole variable domain DVKVTQSSRYLVKRTGEKVFLECVQDMDHENMFWYRQDPGLGLRLIYFSYDVKMKEKGDIPEGYSVSREKKERFSLILESASTNQTSMYLCASRTGTGPYEQYFGPGTRLTVT.